The clone carrying this T cell receptor beta chain was observed at least ten times. This specimen belongs to a study of identical twins. This CDR3 comprises 15 residues. With 3 bases clipped from V and 3 bases from J, the junction kept 5 bases outside the gene matches. Germline loops: CDR1 MNHEY, CDR2 SMNVEV (reference sequence). TCRdb passed the 5' RACE reads through MiXCR, listing each CDR3 protein once. Among 450,000 or so distinct CDR3 sequences listed, more than 13% were seen once. These data also formed part of another study, on yellow fever vaccine responses in identical twins.

The sequencing input was CD4+ T cells sorted from blood. The source is a young woman in good health. The V call is TRBV27, the J call TRBJ2-3; 8 bases are shared with TRBD1. The CDR3 sequence is CASSFGQGRTDTQYF. In DNA, the CDR3 is TGTGCCAGCAGTTTCGGACAGGGTCGGACAGATACGCAGTATTTT.